These 25 T cell receptor beta chains were all obtained from the same sample, sequenced in a study of cytotoxic CD8 clonotypes in ibrutinib-treated CLL. Produced via immunoSEQ multiplex PCR; TCRdb's table is partial and in-frame only. The data show about 68,000 clones, approximately 71% seen once. Material: PBMCs, obtained after 12 months of ibrutinib treatment. These receptors all come from a human donor with chronic lymphocytic leukemia.

V is TRBV7-2 and J is TRBJ2-3, with TRBD2 identical over 12 bases. The CDR3 spans 17 residues. In germline, CDR1 is SGHTA, CDR2 FQGNSA. With 1 base clipped from V and 0 bases from J, the junction kept 2 bases outside the gene matches. CDR3 bases: TGTGCCAGCAGCTTAGATCTAGCGGGGGGGAGCACAGATACGCAGTATTTT. It is translated as CASSLDLAGGSTDTQYF.

This chain uses TRBV25-1 with TRBJ1-5; no firm D call. Looked up from germline, CDR1 is MGHDK and CDR2 is SYGVNS. V was trimmed by 6 bases and J by 5 bases, leaving 20 bases between them. The CDR3 extends over 16 amino acids. CDR3 coding DNA: TGTGCCAGCAGCCCCAGAGAGCCGGGGTGGGATCAGCCCCAGCATTTT. Amino acids: CASSPREPGWDQPQHF. Full variable domain (remainder filled in from reference TRBV25-1 and TRBJ1-5): EADIYQTPRYLVIGTGKKITLECSQTMGHDKMYWYQQDPGMELHLIHYSYGVNSTEKGDLSSESTVSRIRTEHFPLTLESARPSHTSQYLCASSPREPGWDQPQHFGDGTRLSIL.

This rearrangement joins TRBV7-2 to TRBJ2-7; 10 bases align to TRBD2. Trimming at V came to 1 base and at J to 3 bases, leaving 6 bases not matched to a gene. The CDR3 is 16 residues long. CDR1 and CDR2 (germline): SGHTA, FQGNSA. The CDR3 region has the DNA TGTGCCAGCAGCTTAGGCCCTGCTAGCGGGGGCTACGAGCAGTACTTC. Its translation: CASSLGPASGGYEQYF.

V and J are TRBV5-1 and TRBJ1-2; a possible D gene is TRBD1 (5 bases). CDR3 length equals 12 residues. CDR1 and CDR2 (germline): SGHRS, YFSETQ. V was clipped by 0 bases and J by 8 bases, with 8 bases between them. The CDR3 loop is CASSLGGGGYTF. CDR3 in DNA: TGCGCCAGCAGCTTGGGCGGGGGGGGCTACACCTTC.

The V gene is TRBV18, the J gene TRBJ1-4; D is unresolved. Germline lookup yields CDR1 KGHSH and CDR2 LQKENI. CDR3 length equals 13 residues. The V gene lost 5 bases and the J gene lost 4 bases, with 8 bases spanning the gap. Here the CDR3 reads CASSIGLNEKLFF. CDR3 nucleotide sequence: TGTGCCAGCTCAATCGGACTTAATGAAAAACTGTTTTTT.

The chain combines TRBV7-9 with TRBJ2-3; 7 nucleotides line up with TRBD1. This CDR3 has 15 residues. Germline loops: CDR1 SEHNR, CDR2 FQNEAQ (reference sequence). Unmatched junction bases numbered 2, after V lost 2 bases and J lost 0 bases. The CDR3 region is CASSLRRGSTDTQYF. CDR3 in DNA: TGTGCCAGCAGCTTACGCAGGGGGAGCACAGATACGCAGTATTTT.

This clone showed up just a few times. The chain joins TRBV10-3 to TRBJ1-6, with 9 bases lining up with TRBD1. This CDR3 has 14 residues. Germline CDR1 is ENHRY and CDR2 is SYGVKD. Trimming cost V 5 bases and J 7 bases; bases outside gene matches: 3. In DNA form, the CDR3 reads TGTGCCATCAGTCCCGGGACAGGGAATTCACCCCTCCACTTT. Amino acids: CAISPGTGNSPLHF.

The chain recombines TRBV7-6 with TRBJ2-1; D perhaps matches TRBD1 (6 bases). The V and J ends lost 2 bases and 1 base respectively, with 6 bases between them. Germline V lookup: CDR1 SGHVS, CDR2 FNYEAQ. CDR3 length: 14 residues. The CDR3 region has the DNA TGTGCCAGCAGCTTACAGGGGTCCTACAATGAGCAGTTCTTC. It encodes CASSLQGSYNEQFF.

The chain has TRBV7-9 and TRBJ2-1; 9 nucleotides align to TRBD1. The germline V gene has CDR1 SEHNR and CDR2 FQNEAQ (reference sequence). The CDR3 extends over 15 amino acids. V lost 5 bases and J lost 3; bases outside the gene matches: 5. For the CDR3, the DNA is TGTGCCAGCAGCCCGACAGGGGGAGGCTACAATGAGCAGTTCTTC. Amino acid sequence: CASSPTGGGYNEQFF.

The rearrangement uses TRBV30 and TRBJ2-7; no definite D call. CDR1 is GTSNPN and CDR2 is SVGIG in the germline V gene (reference sequence). CDR3 length: 12 residues. V lost 0 bases to trimming and J lost 4 bases, with 7 bases between them. In DNA, the CDR3 is TGTGCCTGGAGTGTACAAGGTTACGAGCAGTACTTC. Amino acids: CAWSVQGYEQYF.

The J gene is TRBJ1-6, the V gene TRBV7-9; TRBD1 matches 8 bases. Germline V gene lookup returns CDR1 SEHNR and CDR2 FQNEAQ (reference sequence). With 4 bases clipped from V and 9 bases from J, the junction kept 8 bases outside the gene matches. The CDR3 runs to 15 residues. This chain's CDR3 is CASSSVTGGSSPLHF. In DNA form, the CDR3 reads TGTGCCAGCAGCTCGGTAACAGGGGGTTCTTCACCCCTCCACTTT. The full variable domain, rest sourced from reference TRBV7-9 and TRBJ1-6, is DTGVSQNPRHKITKRGQNVTFRCDPISEHNRLYWYRQTLGQGPEFLTYFQNEAQLEKSRLLSDRFSAERPKGSFSTLEIQRTEQGDSAMYLCASSSVTGGSSPLHFGNGTRLTVT.

This rearrangement joins TRBV6-5 to TRBJ1-1; D perhaps matches TRBD1 (5 bases). The CDR3 loop spans 15 amino acids. Trimming stripped 6 bases from V and 2 bases from J, with 16 bases between. The germline gives CDR1 MNHEY, CDR2 SVGAGI. The DNA for the CDR3 is TGTGCCAGCAGACGGCCGGGACGGTCCAACACTGAAGCTTTCTTT. The encoded protein is CASRRPGRSNTEAFF.

This clone was counted a single time. The CDR3 protein is CATLRGGGYEQYF. The CDR3 DNA reads as TGTGCCACCCTGCGGGGGGGCGGGTACGAGCAGTACTTC. The V and J genes are TRBV28 and TRBJ2-7; 9 bases map to TRBD2. This CDR3 spans 13 amino acids. From germline, CDR1 is MDHEN and CDR2 SYDVKM. The V gene end was trimmed by 10 bases and the J gene end by 4 bases; junction bases not matched to a gene: 8.

The chain couples TRBV18 to TRBJ2-7, with 7 bases fitting TRBD1. The junction had 7 bases not matched to a gene; V was cut back by 2 bases and J by 6 bases. CDR3 length: 14 amino acids. From germline, CDR1 is KGHSH and CDR2 LQKENI. The CDR3 nucleotides read TGTGCCAGCTCACCAGACAGGGTTGGCGGCGAGCAGTACTTC. Its translation is CASSPDRVGGEQYF.

This clone was seen more than once but under ten times. The chain is built from TRBV7-8 and TRBJ1-3; D is uncertain. Looked up from germline, CDR1 is SGHVS and CDR2 is FQNEAQ. V lost 5 bases and J 2 bases, leaving 13 bases between the germline ends. The CDR3 is 15 amino acids. CDR3 nucleotides: TGTGCCAGCAGCCATGGACCGAGCCCTGGAAACACCATATATTTT. Translation: CASSHGPSPGNTIYF.

This clone was seen a few times. J is TRBJ1-3 and V is TRBV7-9; D call uncertain. Germline values: CDR1 SEHNR, CDR2 FQNEAQ (reference sequence). Trimming left V 5 bases short and J 2 bases short, with 13 bases between. The CDR3 length is 15 residues. The CDR3 DNA reads TGTGCCAGCAGCGTTCAGGTGTCAACTGGAAACACCATATATTTT. Its translation: CASSVQVSTGNTIYF.

The table lists this clone with a count of one. The V call is TRBV27, the J call TRBJ2-5; 10 positions match TRBD1. Germline V CDR1 and CDR2: MNHEY, SMNVEV (reference sequence). V was clipped by 6 bases and J by 5 bases; unmatched bases: 9. The length of the CDR3 is 15 residues. The CDR3 protein is CASSMFGQGDETQYF. DNA of the CDR3: TGTGCCAGCAGCATGTTCGGACAGGGGGATGAGACCCAGTACTTC.

V is TRBV7-2 and J is TRBJ2-7, with 10 bases lining up with TRBD1. Germline CDR1 reads SGHTA; CDR2 reads FQGNSA. This CDR3 has 15 amino acids. J lost 0 bases, V lost 5 bases, and 4 bases had no gene match. The CDR3 DNA reads as TGTGCCAGCAGCCCAGACAGGGGGCACTCCTACGAGCAGTACTTC. It codes for CASSPDRGHSYEQYF.

The chain uses TRBV10-3 and TRBJ2-2, with D perhaps matching TRBD1 (5 bases). CDR3 length equals 14 residues. V was clipped by 2 bases and J by 2 bases, with 6 bases between them. The germline gives CDR1 ENHRY, CDR2 SYGVKD. The CDR3 is CAISEGQNTGELFF. CDR3 nucleotides: TGTGCCATCAGTGAGGGACAAAACACCGGGGAGCTGTTTTTT.

The chain recombines TRBV27 with TRBJ2-7; tentative D call: TRBD1 (6 bases). Germline CDR1 is MNHEY and CDR2 is SMNVEV (reference sequence). This CDR3 is 18 amino acids long. The V and J ends lost 5 bases and 0 bases respectively, with 23 bases between them. The CDR3 reads CASSPRGGSAQFSYEQYF. CDR3 coding DNA: TGTGCCAGCAGTCCCCGAGGGGGTAGTGCGCAGTTCTCCTACGAGCAGTACTTC.

The chain links TRBV5-6 to TRBJ2-3, with D uncertain. V was pared by 2 bases and J by 2 bases, with 12 bases between. The CDR3 runs 15 residues. Per germline, CDR1 SGHDT and CDR2 YYEEEE. CDR3 loop: CASSLAATHTDTQYF. CDR3 DNA: TGTGCCAGCAGCTTAGCAGCGACCCACACAGATACGCAGTATTTT.

This clone was counted only a few times. The chain combines TRBV7-2 with TRBJ1-6; possibly TRBD1 for D (6 bases). This CDR3 has 16 amino acids. Germline lookup yields CDR1 SGHTA and CDR2 FQGNSA. Trimming cost V 5 bases and J 7 bases, with 18 bases left between them. The CDR3 nucleotides are TGTGCCAGCAGCCTACTACAGGGAAGAAGCAATTCACCCCTCCACTTT. Encoded protein: CASSLLQGRSNSPLHF.

Only one count was recorded for this clone. V and J are TRBV14 and TRBJ1-2; D remains ambiguous. The CDR3 runs to 15 residues. Germline-derived CDR1 and CDR2 are SGHDN and FVKESK. V was clipped by 0 bases and J by 7 bases, with 15 bases between them. The chain's CDR3 is CASSQDMDPIGGYTF. CDR3 nucleotides: TGTGCCAGCAGCCAAGATATGGACCCCATTGGTGGCTACACCTTC.

V usage is TRBV6-1 and J usage is TRBJ2-3; no clear D gene. Germline CDR1 and CDR2: MNHNS and SASEGT. The CDR3 extends over 11 amino acids. Between the trimmed V and J ends, which lost 2 bases and 7 bases, there was a span of 4 bases. The CDR3 spells CASSEPYTQYF. The CDR3, as DNA: TGTGCCAGCAGTGAACCATATACGCAGTATTTT.

The genes are TRBV14 and TRBJ2-3; 8 bases agree with TRBD2. The CDR3 length is 16 residues. Germline V gives CDR1 SGHDN, CDR2 FVKESK. The trim removed 3 bases at V and 2 bases at J, leaving 7 bases unmatched. CDR3 sequence: CASSQTRGAFTDTQYF. The CDR3 region has the DNA TGTGCCAGCAGCCAGACGCGGGGGGCTTTCACAGATACGCAGTATTTT.